A selection of T cell receptor beta chains follows, all from one sample in a study of CD8 T cells in Susac syndrome. TCRdb recomputed calls from the immunoSEQ multiplex PCR reads with MiXCR, one row per CDR3 protein. The data hold around 190,000 distinct CDR3 sequences, with roughly 95% observed a single time. Sample: CD4+ T cells from PBMCs. Receptors originate from a human donor in good health. Each CDR3 is given with its conserved first and last residue. The D gene is left open where the match is weak. Clone size is given for some rows only: seen once, a few or many times, or a class if the clone is expanded.

TRBJ1-2	13	NA	NA	TRBV19	CASRKTAEGGYTF	TGTGCCAGTAGAAAGACAGCGGAGGGTGGCTACACCTTC
TRBJ2-3	14	NA	NA	TRBV18	CASSPQTHTDTQYF	TGTGCCAGCTCACCGCAGACCCACACAGATACGCAGTATTTT
TRBJ1-5	18	NA	NA	TRBV12-3/TRBV12-4	CASSLGTWFGDSNQPQHF	TGTGCCAGCAGTTTAGGGACCTGGTTTGGTGATAGCAATCAGCCCCAGCATTTT
TRBJ1-2	13	TRBD1	NA	TRBV29-1	CSVLLGQGYGYTF	TGCAGCGTGTTGCTGGGACAGGGCTATGGCTACACCTTC
TRBJ2-5	15	TRBD2	NA	TRBV20-1	CSAILAGGLGETQYF	TGCAGTGCTATTTTAGCGGGGGGGCTGGGAGAGACCCAGTACTTC
TRBJ2-1	14	NA	NA	TRBV7-2	CASSLADHPNEQFF	TGTGCCAGCAGCTTAGCGGACCACCCGAATGAGCAGTTCTTC
TRBJ1-5	13	TRBD1	NA	TRBV12-3/TRBV12-4	CASSTGEDQPQHF	TGTGCCAGCAGTACAGGGGAAGATCAGCCCCAGCATTTT
TRBJ1-5	14	NA	once	TRBV7-9	CASSQASGYQPQHF	TGTGCCAGCAGCCAGGCATCAGGGTATCAGCCCCAGCATTTT
TRBJ1-5	16	TRBD1	NA	TRBV18	CASSLTRQGGIQPQHF	TGTGCCAGCTCCCTAACTCGACAGGGTGGAATTCAGCCCCAGCATTTT
TRBJ1-2	15	TRBD1	NA	TRBV28	CASSLHQGQGIGYTF	TGTGCCAGCAGTTTGCACCAGGGACAGGGAATTGGCTACACCTTC
TRBJ2-1	16	TRBD2	NA	TRBV5-4	CASSLARASGGNEQFF	TGTGCCAGCAGCTTGGCCCGGGCATCGGGAGGGAATGAGCAGTTCTTC
TRBJ1-1	13	NA	NA	TRBV7-2	CASSFQRSTEAFF	TGTGCCAGCAGCTTCCAACGGAGCACTGAAGCTTTCTTT
TRBJ2-5	16	TRBD1	NA	TRBV25-1	CASSESRDRGPETQYF	TGTGCCAGCAGTGAATCAAGGGACAGGGGGCCGGAGACCCAGTACTTC
TRBJ1-2	14	TRBD1	NA	TRBV5-1	CASSLEGAGYGYTF	TGCGCCAGCAGCTTGGAGGGGGCTGGCTATGGCTACACCTTC
TRBJ2-5	13	NA	NA	TRBV9	CASSTRTQETQYF	TGTGCCAGCAGCACCCGGACACAAGAGACCCAGTACTTC
TRBJ1-5	14	NA	NA	TRBV3-1	CASSQEASYQPQHF	TGTGCCAGCAGCCAAGAAGCGAGCTATCAGCCCCAGCATTTT
TRBJ2-1	17	TRBD2	NA	TRBV30	CAWSFGLSGSSYNEQFF	TGTGCCTGGAGTTTTGGACTGAGCGGGAGCTCCTACAATGAGCAGTTCTTC
TRBJ2-3	16	NA	NA	TRBV9	CASSVDPHRGTDTQYF	TGTGCCAGCAGCGTAGATCCCCACAGGGGCACAGATACGCAGTATTTT
TRBJ2-5	12	NA	NA	TRBV24-1	CATSITGETQYF	TGTGCCACCAGTATAACGGGAGAGACCCAGTACTTC
TRBJ2-5	14	TRBD1	NA	TRBV9	CASSVGGTGETQYF	TGTGCCAGCAGCGTAGGTGGGACAGGAGAGACCCAGTACTTC
TRBJ1-1	16	NA	NA	TRBV7-2	CASSSFQRDGNTEAFF	TGTGCCAGCAGCAGTTTCCAGCGGGACGGAAACACTGAAGCTTTCTTT
TRBJ1-5	14	NA	NA	TRBV3-1	CASSPGHSNQPQHF	TGTGCCAGCAGCCCGGGACACTCCAATCAGCCCCAGCATTTT
TRBJ1-2	12	NA	once	TRBV29-1	CSGLGQIGGYTF	TGCAGCGGACTAGGGCAGATTGGAGGCTACACCTTC
TRBJ1-4	13	NA	NA	TRBV29-1	CSVPAASNEKLFF	TGCAGCGTCCCAGCGGCCAGTAATGAAAAACTGTTTTTT
TRBJ1-4	13	NA	NA	TRBV29-1	CSVVGEGWEKLFF	TGCAGCGTTGTCGGCGAGGGGTGGGAAAAACTGTTTTTT
TRBJ1-2	14	NA	NA	TRBV7-9	CASSFFGDGYGYTF	TGTGCCAGCAGCTTTTTCGGGGATGGGTATGGCTACACCTTC
TRBJ2-3	14	NA	NA	TRBV29-1	CSVSDSGGPDTQYF	TGCAGCGTTTCCGACAGTGGGGGCCCAGATACGCAGTATTTT
TRBJ1-5	13	TRBD1	NA	TRBV12-3/TRBV12-4	CASSLAGQGSQHF	TGTGCCAGCAGTTTGGCCGGACAGGGGTCCCAGCATTTT
TRBJ2-2	14	NA	NA	TRBV7-9	CASSLEQVTGELFF	TGTGCCAGCAGCTTAGAGCAGGTCACCGGGGAGCTGTTTTTT
TRBJ2-5	14	TRBD2	NA	TRBV9	CASSAGLVGETQYF	TGTGCCAGCAGCGCGGGACTAGTTGGAGAGACCCAGTACTTC
TRBJ2-5	14	NA	NA	TRBV29-1	CSVEEAYLEETQYF	TGCAGCGTTGAGGAGGCGTATCTCGAAGAGACCCAGTACTTC
TRBJ2-3	16	TRBD2	NA	TRBV11-2	CASSILAGELTDTQYF	TGTGCCAGCAGCATCCTAGCGGGAGAACTCACAGATACGCAGTATTTT
TRBJ1-5	17	NA	NA	TRBV12-3/TRBV12-4	CASSLGTGYASNQPQHF	TGTGCCAGCAGTTTAGGTACAGGGTATGCGAGCAATCAGCCCCAGCATTTT
TRBJ1-6	14	NA	NA	TRBV27	CASSFGGNNSPLHF	TGTGCCAGCAGTTTCGGAGGCAATAATTCACCCCTCCACTTT
TRBJ2-3	15	NA	NA	TRBV27	CASSPRAVGQDTQYF	TGTGCCAGCAGTCCGAGGGCCGTGGGCCAGGATACGCAGTATTTT
TRBJ1-2	14	NA	NA	TRBV9	CASSVATGFYGYTF	TGTGCCAGCAGCGTAGCTACAGGGTTCTATGGCTACACCTTC
TRBJ1-2	15	TRBD1	NA	TRBV4-1	CASRLGTGRGYGYTF	TGCGCCAGCAGACTCGGGACAGGCAGGGGCTATGGCTACACCTTC
TRBJ1-2	13	NA	NA	TRBV3-1	CASSHGDSYGYTF	TGTGCCAGCAGCCATGGAGACTCCTATGGCTACACCTTC
TRBJ2-3	13	NA	NA	TRBV24-1	CATRGQFTDTQYF	TGTGCCACCCGAGGCCAGTTCACAGATACGCAGTATTTT
TRBJ2-3	14	TRBD2	NA	TRBV7-9	CASLSSGGGDTQYF	TGTGCCAGCCTCTCGAGCGGGGGGGGAGATACGCAGTATTTT
TRBJ1-4	13	NA	NA	TRBV6-6	CASSYMANEKLFF	TGTGCCAGCAGTTACATGGCAAATGAAAAACTGTTTTTT
TRBJ1-1	13	NA	few	TRBV19	CASSTTGNTEAFF	TGTGCCAGTAGTACCACAGGGAACACTGAAGCTTTCTTT
TRBJ2-3	15	NA	NA	TRBV9	CASSVDSPTTDTQYF	TGTGCCAGCAGCGTAGACTCACCGACCACAGATACGCAGTATTTT
TRBJ1-5	14	NA	NA	TRBV4-1	CASSPGVSNQPQHF	TGCGCCAGCAGCCCCGGAGTTAGCAATCAGCCCCAGCATTTT
TRBJ1-1	15	NA	NA	TRBV5-1	CASSPPGLRNTEAFF	TGCGCCAGCAGCCCCCCCGGACTGAGGAACACTGAAGCTTTCTTT
TRBJ2-3	17	NA	NA	TRBV12-3/TRBV12-4	CASSWTPFRGSGDTQYF	TGTGCCAGCAGCTGGACACCTTTCCGTGGATCTGGAGATACGCAGTATTTT
TRBJ1-6	12	NA	NA	TRBV5-1	CASSLSGPPLHF	TGCGCCAGCAGCTTATCGGGTCCACCCCTCCACTTT
TRBJ1-1	14	TRBD1	NA	TRBV28	CASRGTGGPYEAFF	TGTGCCAGCAGAGGGACAGGGGGACCGTACGAAGCTTTCTTT
TRBJ1-1	15	NA	NA	TRBV12-3/TRBV12-4	CASSPGGLGGTEAFF	TGTGCCAGCAGCCCTGGGGGGTTGGGGGGCACTGAAGCTTTCTTT
TRBJ2-1	14	NA	NA	TRBV11-2	CASSAPGSYNEQFF	TGTGCCAGCAGCGCGCCGGGGAGTTACAATGAGCAGTTCTTC